A selection of T cell receptor beta chains follows, all from one sample in a study of blood T cell repertoires in COVID-19. Generated by immunoSEQ multiplex PCR, the TCRdb table keeps only in-frame clones and is missing some. The sample contains some 300,000 clones, approximately 86% of which appear only once. Sequenced: peripheral blood. The receptors stem from a woman aged 70-85 years with COVID-19, enrolled during active disease. The CDR3 runs from the conserved cysteine through the conserved F or W. D genes are given only for firm matches. The size of a clone is reported for some rows only, either as once, few or many, or as a class for expanded clones.

CDR3nt | CDR3aa | d_gene | abundance | v_gene | len | j_gene
TGTGCCACCAGCTCTACGTCCCGTGGGGGGGGCTCCTACAATGAGCAGTTCTTC | CATSSTSRGGGSYNEQFF | TRBD2 | NA | TRBV15 | 18 | TRBJ2-1
TGTGCCAGCTCACTCCGGACAGGCCTCTCCTACAATGAGCAGTTCTTC | CASSLRTGLSYNEQFF | TRBD1 | NA | TRBV18 | 16 | TRBJ2-1
TGCAGTGCTAGTGCTGGGCAGGACATTCAGTACTTC | CSASAGQDIQYF | NA | NA | TRBV20-1 | 12 | TRBJ2-4
TGCAGCGTGACAGGGGCTAGGTTGGGCTACACCTTC | CSVTGARLGYTF | TRBD1 | NA | TRBV29-1 | 12 | TRBJ1-2
TGTGCCACCAGTGATTTTAGCAGCGGGGGGGCCTATGAGCAGTTCTTC | CATSDFSSGGAYEQFF | TRBD2 | NA | TRBV24-1 | 16 | TRBJ2-1
TGTGCCATCAGTGAAGGGACAGATCAAGAGACCCAGTACTTC | CAISEGTDQETQYF | TRBD1 | NA | TRBV10-3 | 14 | TRBJ2-5
TGTGCCAGCAGCCTACAGTGGGCAGGGGGTGAAGCTTTCTTT | CASSLQWAGGEAFF | TRBD1 | NA | TRBV7-2 | 14 | TRBJ1-1
TGTGCCAGCTCGGGCGGGGGCACAGATACGCAGTATTTT | CASSGGGTDTQYF | NA | NA | TRBV18 | 13 | TRBJ2-3
TGTGCCAGCAGCTTGGACCCAGGCTACAATGAGCAGTTCTTC | CASSLDPGYNEQFF | NA | NA | TRBV5-6 | 14 | TRBJ2-1
TGTGCCAGCAGTATGGGACAGCTCTATGGCTACACCTTC | CASSMGQLYGYTF | TRBD1 | NA | TRBV12-3/TRBV12-4 | 13 | TRBJ1-2
TGTGCCAGCAGCAGACCGGGACAGTCCGATTCACCCCTCCACTTT | CASSRPGQSDSPLHF | NA | NA | TRBV21-1 | 15 | TRBJ1-6
TGTGCCAGCAGCCAAGGTGGCAGGGTGTCAACTGGGGCCAACGTCCTGACTTTC | CASSQGGRVSTGANVLTF | NA | NA | TRBV3-1/TRBV3-2 | 18 | TRBJ2-6
TGTGCCAGCAGCCAAGATTCGGACACTGAAGCTTTCTTT | CASSQDSDTEAFF | NA | NA | TRBV3-1/TRBV3-2 | 13 | TRBJ1-1
TGTGCCAGCAGTTATCACAGGGACAACACTGAAGCTTTCTTT | CASSYHRDNTEAFF | NA | NA | TRBV6-5 | 14 | TRBJ1-1
TGTGCCAGCAGTGAGGGGGGTGGGACCTACGAGCAGTACTTC | CASSEGGGTYEQYF | NA | NA | TRBV25-1 | 14 | TRBJ2-7
TGTGCCAGCAGCCGGCGGAGCGCAGATACGCAGTATTTT | CASSRRSADTQYF | NA | once | TRBV7-3 | 13 | TRBJ2-3
TGTGCCAGCAGCTTCACAGGGAGCACTGAAGCTTTCTTT | CASSFTGSTEAFF | NA | NA | TRBV7-3 | 13 | TRBJ1-1
TGTGCCAGCAGCTCCCTCGACAGGGGTAACACCGGGGAGCTGTTTTTT | CASSSLDRGNTGELFF | TRBD1 | few | TRBV7-9 | 16 | TRBJ2-2
TGTGCCACCAGTGATCGGGGGGCCGGTGAAAAACTGTTTTTT | CATSDRGAGEKLFF | NA | NA | TRBV24-1 | 14 | TRBJ1-4
TGTGCCATCAGTGACGCGGGGCCAGATACGCAGTATTTT | CAISDAGPDTQYF | NA | NA | TRBV10-3 | 13 | TRBJ2-3
TGTGCCAGCAGCCAAGATGGGCAGATCTACGAGCAGTACTTC | CASSQDGQIYEQYF | NA | NA | TRBV3-1/TRBV3-2 | 14 | TRBJ2-7
TGTGCCACCAGTGATAGATACTCGGCAGATACGCAGTATTTT | CATSDRYSADTQYF | NA | NA | TRBV24-1 | 14 | TRBJ2-3
TGTGCCAGCAGTCCAGACAGAGGCTATGGCTACACCTTC | CASSPDRGYGYTF | NA | NA | TRBV12-3/TRBV12-4 | 13 | TRBJ1-2
TGCAGTGCTAGTCCGGGAGCTGAAGCTTTCTTT | CSASPGAEAFF | NA | once | TRBV20-1 | 11 | TRBJ1-1
TGCGCCAGCAGCTCCGTGACAGGTACCTACGAGCAGTACTTC | CASSSVTGTYEQYF | NA | once | TRBV5-1 | 14 | TRBJ2-7
TGTGCCAGCAGCCCCCAGAGGGCACCCGATGGTACGCAGTATTTT | CASSPQRAPDGTQYF | NA | few | TRBV9 | 15 | TRBJ2-3
TGCGCCAGCAGCTTCTCAGGGGAAGACTATGGCTACACCTTC | CASSFSGEDYGYTF | NA | NA | TRBV5-1 | 14 | TRBJ1-2
TGTGCCAGCAGTGCCATGAACACTGAAGCTTTCTTT | CASSAMNTEAFF | NA | NA | TRBV2 | 12 | TRBJ1-1
TGTGCCAGCAGTGGACAGCTCAATCAGCCCCAGCATTTT | CASSGQLNQPQHF | NA | NA | TRBV12-3/TRBV12-4 | 13 | TRBJ1-5
TGTGCCAGCAGTGAGACAGGGTCGAACACCGGGGAGCTGTTTTTT | CASSETGSNTGELFF | TRBD1 | NA | TRBV2 | 15 | TRBJ2-2
TGTGCCATCAGTGAAACAGGGAAAAACTATGGCTACACCTTC | CAISETGKNYGYTF | NA | NA | TRBV10-3 | 14 | TRBJ1-2
TGTGCCAGCAGCTTAGGTGCAGGGGGCGATAACTATGGCTACACCTTC | CASSLGAGGDNYGYTF | TRBD1 | many | TRBV7-9 | 16 | TRBJ1-2
TGTGCCAGCAGTTTCAGGGGATTAGACTACACCTTC | CASSFRGLDYTF | NA | NA | TRBV27 | 12 | TRBJ1-2
TGTGCCAGCAGCCAAGGGGGTAGCGGGGTCGGCATAGAAGGGACCCAGTACTTC | CASSQGGSGVGIEGTQYF | TRBD2 | NA | TRBV4-2 | 18 | TRBJ2-5
TGCGCCAGCAGCCAAGAGGACAGGGGAGACTTTAATGAAAAACTGTTTTTT | CASSQEDRGDFNEKLFF | TRBD1 | once | TRBV4-3 | 17 | TRBJ1-4
TGTGCCTGGGGGACAGGGACCAAAAACATTCAGTACTTC | CAWGTGTKNIQYF | TRBD1 | NA | TRBV30 | 13 | TRBJ2-4
TGCGCCAGCAGTATCCGGTTAGCGGGGTTGAACAATGAGCAGTTCTTC | CASSIRLAGLNNEQFF | TRBD2 | NA | TRBV4-1 | 16 | TRBJ2-1
TGTGCCAGCAGCGGTAACCCTAGCGGAGGGGCGAGCACAGATACGCAGTATTTT | CASSGNPSGGASTDTQYF | TRBD2 | NA | TRBV9 | 18 | TRBJ2-3
TGTGCCAGCAGTTTCAGGGGACCGAATTCACCCCTCCACTTT | CASSFRGPNSPLHF | NA | NA | TRBV27 | 14 | TRBJ1-6
TGTGCCAGTAGCCGAGGACAGGGAATCCGGCTTAACACTGAAGCTTTCTTT | CASSRGQGIRLNTEAFF | TRBD1 | NA | TRBV19 | 17 | TRBJ1-1
TGCAGCGTTGGGACAGGGCCATACGAGCAGTACTTC | CSVGTGPYEQYF | TRBD1 | few | TRBV29-1 | 12 | TRBJ2-7
TGCGCCAGCAGCCACCCGACTAGCGGGGGCCCGATAGATACGCAGTATTTT | CASSHPTSGGPIDTQYF | TRBD2 | NA | TRBV4-3 | 17 | TRBJ2-3
TGTGCCAGTAGTGAACAGGCCAATCAGCCCCAGCATTTT | CASSEQANQPQHF | NA | NA | TRBV19 | 13 | TRBJ1-5